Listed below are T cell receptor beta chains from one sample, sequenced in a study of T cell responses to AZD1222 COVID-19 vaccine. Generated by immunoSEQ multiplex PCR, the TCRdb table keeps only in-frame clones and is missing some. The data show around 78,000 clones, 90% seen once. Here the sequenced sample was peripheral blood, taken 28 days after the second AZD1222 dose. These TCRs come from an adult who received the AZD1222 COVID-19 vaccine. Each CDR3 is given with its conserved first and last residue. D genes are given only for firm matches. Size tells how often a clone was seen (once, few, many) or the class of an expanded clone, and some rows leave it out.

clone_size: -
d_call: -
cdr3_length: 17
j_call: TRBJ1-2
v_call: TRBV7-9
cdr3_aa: CASSIKQTGTQIYGYTF
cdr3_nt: TGTGCCAGCAGCATAAAACAAACGGGGACACAGATATATGGCTACACCTTC

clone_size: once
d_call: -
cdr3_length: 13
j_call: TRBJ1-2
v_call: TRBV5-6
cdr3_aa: CATERRENYGYTF
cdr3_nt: TGTGCCACCGAACGGCGGGAAAACTATGGCTACACCTTC

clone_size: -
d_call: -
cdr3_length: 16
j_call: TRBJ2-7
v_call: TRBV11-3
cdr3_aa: CASTTNSRADGYEQYF
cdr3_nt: TGTGCCAGCACCACCAATTCCCGAGCAGATGGGTACGAGCAGTACTTC

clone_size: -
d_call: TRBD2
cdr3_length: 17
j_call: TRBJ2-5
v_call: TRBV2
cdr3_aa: CASSGLAGGWTQETQYF
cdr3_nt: TGTGCCAGCAGTGGACTAGCGGGGGGGTGGACCCAAGAGACCCAGTACTTC

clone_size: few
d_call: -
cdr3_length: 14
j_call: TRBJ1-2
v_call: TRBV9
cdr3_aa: CASSPGTQSRSYTF
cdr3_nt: TGTGCCAGCAGCCCCGGGACACAGAGCCGATCCTACACCTTC

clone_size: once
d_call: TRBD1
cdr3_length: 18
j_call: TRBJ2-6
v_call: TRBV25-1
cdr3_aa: CASTPQAGRGSGANVLTF
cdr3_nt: TGTGCCAGCACTCCCCAGGCGGGCAGGGGGAGTGGGGCCAACGTCCTGACTTTC

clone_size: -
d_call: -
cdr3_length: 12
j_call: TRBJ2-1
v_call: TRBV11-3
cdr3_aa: CASSPHPGEQFF
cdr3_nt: TGTGCCAGCAGCCCCCACCCCGGTGAGCAGTTCTTC

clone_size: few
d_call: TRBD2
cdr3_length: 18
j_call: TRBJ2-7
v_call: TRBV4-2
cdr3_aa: CASSQVDSGGQFSYEQYF
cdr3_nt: TGTGCCAGCAGCCAAGTAGATAGCGGGGGCCAATTCTCCTACGAGCAGTACTTC

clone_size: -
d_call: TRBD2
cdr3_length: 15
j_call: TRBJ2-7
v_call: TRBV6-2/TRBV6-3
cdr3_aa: CASSTTGGPSYEQYF
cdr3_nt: TGTGCCAGCAGCACGACGGGGGGGCCCTCCTACGAGCAGTACTTC

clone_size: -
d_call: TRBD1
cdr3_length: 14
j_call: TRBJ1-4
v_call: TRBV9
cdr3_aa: CASSVAGGSEKLFF
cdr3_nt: TGTGCCAGCAGCGTAGCAGGGGGGAGTGAAAAACTGTTTTTT

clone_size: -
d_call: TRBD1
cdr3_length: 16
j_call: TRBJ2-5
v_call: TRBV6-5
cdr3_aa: CASSYGDRGRGETQYF
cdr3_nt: TGTGCCAGCAGTTACGGCGACAGGGGGCGCGGGGAGACCCAGTACTTC

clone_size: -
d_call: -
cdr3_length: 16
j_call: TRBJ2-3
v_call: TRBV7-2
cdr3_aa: CASQTWGPRSTDTQYF
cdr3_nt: TGTGCCAGCCAAACCTGGGGGCCGAGGAGCACAGATACGCAGTATTTT

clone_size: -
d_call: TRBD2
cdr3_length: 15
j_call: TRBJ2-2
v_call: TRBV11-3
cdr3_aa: CASSSGLAGGGELFF
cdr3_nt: TGTGCCAGCAGTTCTGGACTAGCGGGGGGCGGGGAGCTGTTTTTT

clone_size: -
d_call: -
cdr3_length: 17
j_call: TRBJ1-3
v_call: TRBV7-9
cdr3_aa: CASSPLEDSRSGNTIYF
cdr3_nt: TGTGCCAGCAGCCCCTTGGAAGACAGCCGCTCTGGAAACACCATATATTTT

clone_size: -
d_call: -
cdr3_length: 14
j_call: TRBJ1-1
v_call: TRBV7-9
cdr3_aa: CASSLAGTNTEAFF
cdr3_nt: TGTGCCAGCAGCTTAGCGGGGACCAACACTGAAGCTTTCTTT

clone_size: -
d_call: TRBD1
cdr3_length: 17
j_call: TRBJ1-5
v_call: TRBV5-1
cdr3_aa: CASSSPLVDRGSQPQHF
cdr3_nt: TGCGCCAGCAGCTCACCTTTAGTCGACAGGGGAAGTCAGCCCCAGCATTTT

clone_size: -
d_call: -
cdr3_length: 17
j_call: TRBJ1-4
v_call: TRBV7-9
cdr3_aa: CASSLITWRTTNEKLFF
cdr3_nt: TGTGCCAGCAGCTTAATAACCTGGAGGACAACTAATGAAAAACTGTTTTTT

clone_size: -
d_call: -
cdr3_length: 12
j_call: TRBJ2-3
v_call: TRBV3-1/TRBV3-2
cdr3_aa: CASSRNADTQYF
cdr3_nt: TGTGCCAGCAGCCGGAATGCTGATACGCAGTATTTT

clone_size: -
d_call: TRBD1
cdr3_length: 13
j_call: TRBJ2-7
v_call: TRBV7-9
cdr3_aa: CASSRDRGYEQYF
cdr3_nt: TGTGCCAGCAGCCGGGACAGGGGCTACGAGCAGTACTTC

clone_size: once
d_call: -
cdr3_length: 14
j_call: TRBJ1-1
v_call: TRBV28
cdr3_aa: CASSIKAVGADTFF
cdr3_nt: TGTGCCAGCAGCATCAAGGCCGTGGGGGCAGATACTTTCTTT

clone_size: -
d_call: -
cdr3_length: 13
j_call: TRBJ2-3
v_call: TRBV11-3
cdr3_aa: CASSLRRSDTQYF
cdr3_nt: TGTGCCAGCAGCTTAAGAAGATCGGATACGCAGTATTTT

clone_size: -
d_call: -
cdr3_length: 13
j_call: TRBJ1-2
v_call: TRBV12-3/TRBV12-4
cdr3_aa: CASSLIPGGGYTF
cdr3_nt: TGTGCCAGCAGTTTAATCCCCGGCGGGGGCTACACCTTC

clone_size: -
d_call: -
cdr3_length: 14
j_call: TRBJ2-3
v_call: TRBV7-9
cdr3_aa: CASSSPSLADTQYF
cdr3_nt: TGTGCCAGCAGCTCCCCCTCGTTGGCAGATACGCAGTATTTT

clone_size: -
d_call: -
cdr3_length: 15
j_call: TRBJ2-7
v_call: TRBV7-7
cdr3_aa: CASSPTPGGAYEQYF
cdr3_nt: TGTGCCAGCAGCCCCACACCCGGGGGCGCCTACGAGCAGTACTTC

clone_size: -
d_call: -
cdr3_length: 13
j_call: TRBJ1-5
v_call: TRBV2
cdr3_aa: CASEQGGGQPQHF
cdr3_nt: TGTGCCAGCGAACAGGGAGGGGGTCAGCCCCAGCATTTT

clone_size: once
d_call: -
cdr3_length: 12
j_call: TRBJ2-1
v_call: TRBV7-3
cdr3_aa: CASGDRRGEQFF
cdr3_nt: TGTGCCAGCGGCGACAGGAGGGGTGAGCAGTTCTTC

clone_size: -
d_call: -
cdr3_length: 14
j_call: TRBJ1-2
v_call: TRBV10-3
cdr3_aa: CAISQGTLNYGYTF
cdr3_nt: TGTGCCATCAGCCAGGGGACCCTTAACTATGGCTACACCTTC

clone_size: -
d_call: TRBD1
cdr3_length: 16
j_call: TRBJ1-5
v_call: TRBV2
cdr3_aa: CASSQYRGGSNQPQHF
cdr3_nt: TGTGCCAGCAGTCAATACAGGGGAGGAAGCAATCAGCCCCAGCATTTT

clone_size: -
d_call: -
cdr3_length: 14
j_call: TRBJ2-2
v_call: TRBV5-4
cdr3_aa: CASSRWTKTGELFF
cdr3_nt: TGTGCCAGCAGCCGTTGGACCAAAACCGGGGAGCTGTTTTTT

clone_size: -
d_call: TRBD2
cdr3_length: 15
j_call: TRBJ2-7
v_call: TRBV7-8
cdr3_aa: CASSSLALSSYEQYF
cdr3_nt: TGTGCCAGCAGCTCACTAGCGTTGAGCTCCTACGAGCAGTACTTC

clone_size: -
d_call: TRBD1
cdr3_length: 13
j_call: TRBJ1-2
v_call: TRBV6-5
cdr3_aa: CASKDREWYGYTF
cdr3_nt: TGTGCCAGCAAGGACAGGGAATGGTATGGCTACACCTTC

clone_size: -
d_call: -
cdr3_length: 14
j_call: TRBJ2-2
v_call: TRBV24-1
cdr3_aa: CATSDRQSTGELFF
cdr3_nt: TGTGCCACCAGTGACAGACAGAGCACCGGGGAGCTGTTTTTT

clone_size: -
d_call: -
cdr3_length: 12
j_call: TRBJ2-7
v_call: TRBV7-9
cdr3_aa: CASSLFLGEQYF
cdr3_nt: TGTGCCAGCAGCTTATTTTTGGGCGAGCAGTACTTC